A single sample gave rise to the 18 T cell receptor beta chains below, sequenced in a study of CDR3 diversity in severe acne. From the PCR reads, TCRdb called clonotypes with MiXCR, one entry per CDR3 protein. The data contain around 100,000 distinct CDR3 sequences, 51% of them singletons. The sequenced material came from blood. Receptors were obtained from a male donor with acne.

This clonotype was seen many times. V and J are TRBV12-3 or TRBV12-4 and TRBJ2-7; D uncertain. CDR3 length: 12 amino acids. Trimming took off 3 bases at V and 5 bases at J, with 8 bases between the two ends. CDR3: CASSFSPHEQYF. The DNA for the CDR3 is TGTGCCAGCAGTTTTAGTCCCCACGAGCAGTACTTC.

The V gene is TRBV6-1, the J gene TRBJ2-7; either TRBD1 or TRBD2 may supply D (5 bases each). Germline V CDR1 and CDR2: MNHNS, SASEGT. The CDR3 has 13 residues. V gave up 7 bases and J gave up 2 bases, with 12 bases separating them. The CDR3 sequence is CASNARGPYEQYF. The CDR3 nucleotides are TGTGCCAGCAACGCCCGGGGACCCTACGAGCAGTACTTC.

This clonotype appeared many times. The genes are TRBV11-2 and TRBJ2-7, with 11 bases identical to TRBD1. The germline CDR1 and CDR2 sequences are SGHAT and FQNNGV. This CDR3 contains 18 residues. With V trimmed by 4 bases and J by 4 bases, 15 bases remained unmatched. This CDR3 reads CASSSISRDRGERYEQYF. The CDR3 DNA reads TGTGCCAGCAGCTCGATATCAAGGGACAGGGGGGAGAGGTACGAGCAGTACTTC.

In this sample, this clonotype turned up a few times. The chain is built from TRBV7-3 and TRBJ2-2; 8 nucleotides align to TRBD1. The germline CDR1 and CDR2 sequences are SGHTA and FQGTGA. This CDR3 has 17 amino acids. Unmatched junction bases numbered 8, after V lost 2 bases and J lost 3 bases. The CDR3 DNA follows: TGTGCCAGCAGCTTAGCAGGGGGCGCAGATTACACCGGGGAGCTGTTTTTT. Its translation is CASSLAGGADYTGELFF.

This clonotype has at least ten counts. The chain links TRBV10-3 to TRBJ2-2; D is ambiguous. Germline loops: CDR1 ENHRY, CDR2 SYGVKD. This CDR3 spans 12 amino acids. V was pared by 8 bases and J by 4 bases, with 8 bases between. CDR3 in amino acids: CAISKTTGELFF. The DNA for the CDR3 is TGTGCCATCTCGAAAACCACCGGGGAGCTGTTTTTT.

The count of this clonotype is one. This chain links TRBV2 with TRBJ1-3, with a tentative D call TRBD1 (6 bases). Trimming cost V 11 bases and J 0 bases, with 8 bases left between them. The CDR3 totals 12 residues. CDR1 is SNHLY, CDR2 FYNNEI, per germline. This CDR3 reads CAQGSSGNTIYF. CDR3 nucleotide sequence: TGTGCCCAGGGGTCCTCTGGAAACACCATATATTTT.

The J gene is TRBJ2-7, the V gene TRBV4-2; D remains ambiguous. CDR3 length: 14 amino acids. V was trimmed by 3 bases and J by 2 bases, leaving 11 bases between them. From germline, CDR1 is LGHNA and CDR2 YNFKEQ. The CDR3 loop is CASSQADVTYEQYF. DNA of the CDR3: TGTGCCAGCAGCCAGGCCGACGTCACCTACGAGCAGTACTTC.

As concerns this clonotype: One junction end does not reproduce the germline sequence, and a read error may be involved. CDR3 nucleotides: TGTGCCAGCAGCGTCGACTATGGCAGCTACTTC. This gives the protein CASSVDYGSYF. The chain carries TRBV7-2 and TRBJ1-2; D ambiguous. Germline V lookup: CDR1 SGHTA, CDR2 FQGNSA. There are 11 residues in the CDR3.

The CDR3 region is CASSRLGDSYNSPLHF. DNA for the CDR3: TGTGCCAGCAGCCGGCTAGGGGACAGCTATAATTCACCCCTCCACTTT. The chain recombines TRBV12-3 or TRBV12-4 with TRBJ1-6, with 7 bases identical to TRBD1. The CDR3 contains 16 residues. The J segment lost 3 bases and the V segment lost 6 bases, leaving 8 bases of the junction unmatched.

This clonotype was counted many times. The J gene is TRBJ2-4, the V gene TRBV25-1; 7 nucleotides agree with TRBD1. This CDR3 has 17 amino acids. Germline lookup yields CDR1 MGHDK and CDR2 SYGVNS. With 2 bases clipped from V and 1 base from J, the junction kept 8 bases outside the gene matches. The CDR3 spells CASSETGQEKAKNIQYF. CDR3 DNA: TGTGCCAGCAGTGAAACAGGACAGGAAAAGGCCAAAAACATTCAGTACTTC.

The table lists this clonotype with a few counts. The CDR3 region is CATSRGGRGEYQETQYF. As DNA, the CDR3 is TGTGCCACCTCACGGGGTGGTCGGGGAGAATACCAAGAGACCCAGTACTTC. The V and J genes are TRBV15 and TRBJ2-5; D might be TRBD2 (5 bases). Germline CDR1 is LNHNV and CDR2 is YYDKDF (reference sequence). V lost 8 bases and J lost 0, with 22 bases in between. The CDR3 spans 17 residues.

This clonotype occurred a few times. J is TRBJ1-2 and V is TRBV2; D unresolved. Trimming pared 4 bases from V and 0 bases from J, leaving 12 bases between. This CDR3 region has 15 residues. Germline CDR1 is SNHLY and CDR2 is FYNNEI. CDR3: CASSVNRVSNYGYTF. DNA for the CDR3: TGTGCCAGCAGTGTGAATCGGGTATCTAACTATGGCTACACCTTC.

This clonotype was seen ten or more times. The rearrangement uses TRBV29-1 and TRBJ2-2; D gene uncertain. V was pared by 5 bases and J by 6 bases, with 13 bases between. The CDR3 sequence is 13 residues long. The germline CDR1 and CDR2 sequences are SQVTM and ANQGSEA. CDR3 region: CSVHDTTSGELFF. Here the CDR3 DNA reads TGCAGCGTTCACGATACTACGTCCGGGGAGCTGTTTTTT.

This clonotype was picked up many times. The rearrangement uses TRBV7-6 and TRBJ2-7; a weak D match, TRBD1 (6 bases). This CDR3 has 13 amino acids. Trimming took off 3 bases at V and 6 bases at J, with 12 bases between the two ends. Germline V gene lookup returns CDR1 SGHVS and CDR2 FNYEAQ. CDR3 in DNA: TGTGCCAGCAGCTTGAGTCAGGGGTTCGAGCAGTACTTC. It is translated as CASSLSQGFEQYF. The complete variable domain, with remaining parts taken from reference TRBV7-6 and TRBJ2-7, reads GAGVSQSPRYKVTKRGQDVALRCDPISGHVSLYWYRQALGQGPEFLTYFNYEAQQDKSGLPNDRFSAERPEGSISTLTIQRTEQRDSAMYRCASSLSQGFEQYFGPGTRLTVT.

This clonotype was detected a few times. The rearrangement joins TRBV4-3 to TRBJ2-5; 11 positions match TRBD2. The length of the CDR3 is 16 residues. V lost 4 bases and J lost 3; bases outside the gene matches: 7. CDR1 is LGHNA and CDR2 is YSLEER in the germline V gene. As DNA, the CDR3 is TGCGCCAGCAGCCTACGGGGACTAGCGGATGAAGAGACCCAGTACTTC. This encodes CASSLRGLADEETQYF.

This clonotype was detected many times. The CDR3 sequence is CASSYIGSFSYNEQFF. DNA for the CDR3: TGTGCCAGCAGTTACATCGGAAGCTTCTCCTACAATGAGCAGTTCTTC. The chain carries TRBV6-2 or TRBV6-3 and TRBJ2-1; D unresolved. The CDR3 has 16 amino acids. Germline V gene data show CDR1 as MNHEY and CDR2 as SVGEGT. Deletions cut 2 bases from V and 0 bases from J, with 11 bases between.

This clonotype was detected only once. This chain uses TRBV10-1 with TRBJ1-2, with D uncertain. V was cut by 8 bases and J by 7 bases, with 11 bases left in between. This CDR3 is built from 11 residues. From germline, CDR1 is WNHNN and CDR2 SYGVQD (reference sequence). The CDR3 reads CASSGPSGYTF. The CDR3 bases are TGCGCCAGCTCCGGACCGTCTGGCTACACCTTC.

The V gene is TRBV20-1, the J gene TRBJ2-7, with 14 bases fitting TRBD2. Germline-derived CDR1 and CDR2 are DFQATT and SNEGSKA (reference sequence). Germline trimming cut 0 bases from V and 4 bases from J; bases unmatched to any gene: 5. This CDR3 region has 16 residues. The CDR3 DNA reads TGCAGTGCTAGAGACGGGACTAGCGGGAGTACTTACGAGCAGTACTTC. Translating it yields CSARDGTSGSTYEQYF.